Following are 6 T cell receptor beta chains from one sample sequenced in a study of T cell responses to AZD1222 COVID-19 vaccine (dated by TCRdb to the early 2020s). The time point label corresponds to: about 28 days (+/-7) after the second vaccine dose. Libraries were built with the immunoSEQ multiplex PCR assay. Drawn from immuneACCESS, this table holds only the in-frame rearrangements with V and J called that TCRdb kept. Clones are partly lost; checked studies trace under half to an unresolved V gene and leave the rest unexplained. This sample lists about 89,000 clones; over 80% were detected once. The ten biggest clones cover 11% of the sample. The sequenced sample was peripheral blood, obtained 28 days after the second AZD1222 dose. These receptors all come from an adult who received the AZD1222 COVID-19 vaccine.

The CDR3 DNA reads as TGTGCCAGCAGCCCAATGGACAGGGGTAATAATCAGCCCCAGCATTTT. Residues: CASSPMDRGNNQPQHF. The chain employs TRBV7-9 and TRBJ1-5, with 9 bases fitting TRBD1. The length of the CDR3 is 16 residues. The J segment lost 4 bases and the V segment lost 5 bases, leaving 9 bases of the junction unmatched. CDR1 SEHNR and CDR2 FQNEAQ come from the germline V gene (reference sequence).

The rearrangement links TRBV30 to TRBJ1-1; no clear D. V lost 5 bases to trimming and J lost 1 base, with 11 bases between them. Looked up from germline, CDR1 is GTSNPN and CDR2 is SVGIG (reference sequence). The CDR3 loop spans 13 amino acids. CDR3 nucleotide sequence: TGTGCCTGGGCCCAGACCGAGAACACTGAAGCTTTCTTT. Translation: CAWAQTENTEAFF.

J is TRBJ1-2 and V is TRBV12-3 or TRBV12-4; TRBD1 might be the D (5 bases). Trimming pared 8 bases from V and 5 bases from J, leaving 9 bases between. The CDR3 runs 11 residues. CDR3: CASGGVYGYTF. The CDR3, as DNA: TGTGCCAGCGGAGGGGTTTATGGCTACACCTTC.

The CDR3 nucleotides are TGTGCCAGCAGCGCTAGAGGAAAGGGGAGGGCTTGGGAGCAGTACTTC. The encoded protein is CASSARGKGRAWEQYF. This chain uses TRBV11-2 with TRBJ2-7; 7 bases are shared with TRBD2. The germline gives CDR1 SGHAT, CDR2 FQNNGV. The CDR3 totals 16 residues. With V trimmed by 5 bases and J by 7 bases, 17 bases remained unmatched. The full variable domain, with the rest looked up from reference TRBV11-2 and TRBJ2-7, is EAGVAQSPRYKIIEKRQSVAFWCNPISGHATLYWYQQILGQGPKLLIQFQNNGVVDDSQLPKDRFSAERLKGVDSTLKIQPAKLEDSAVYLCASSARGKGRAWEQYFGPGTRLTVT.

This clone was counted only a few times. This sequence joins TRBV20-1 and TRBJ1-2, with 7 bases fitting TRBD1. Germline CDR1 reads DFQATT; CDR2 reads SNEGSKA (reference sequence). The CDR3 runs 15 residues. The V gene end was trimmed by 3 bases and the J gene end by 2 bases; junction bases not matched to a gene: 9. Here the CDR3 DNA reads TGCAGTGCTAGTGGGGGACAGAGGGGGAACTATGGCTACACCTTC. Protein sequence: CSASGGQRGNYGYTF.

The V call is TRBV14, the J call TRBJ2-1; 7 bases align to TRBD2. Trimming removed 0 bases from V and 8 bases from J; junction bases left unmatched: 1. The CDR3 is 13 amino acids. CDR1 SGHDN and CDR2 FVKESK come from the germline V gene. The CDR3 loop reads CASSQDRGDEQFF. The CDR3 DNA follows: TGTGCCAGCAGCCAAGATCGGGGGGATGAGCAGTTCTTC. Variable domain in full (rest from reference TRBV14 and TRBJ2-1): EAGVTQFPSHSVIEKGQTVTLRCDPISGHDNLYWYRRVMGKEIKFLLHFVKESKQDESGMPNNRFLAERTGGTYSTLKVQPAELEDSGVYFCASSQDRGDEQFFGPGTRLTVL.